The entry below describes one T cell receptor beta chain. A multiplex PCR was run with 60 Vbeta primers and 13 Jbeta primers. Here immunoSEQ multiplex PCR was the method, and the copy in TCRdb shows in-frame clones only, minus some. The sample gives tens of thousands of clones, approximately 78% of which show up once; around 4.5% is in the top ten. This CDR3 comprises 15 residues. The germline CDR1 and CDR2 sequences are MNHNS and SASEGT. V gave up 3 bases and J gave up 7 bases; unmatched junction bases: 8. This sample is drawn from a study of cytomegalovirus exposure and HLA in healthy donors. Donors were nominally healthy when sampled, though unrecorded immune exposures were likely.

V and J are TRBV6-1 and TRBJ1-5; 8 nucleotides match TRBD1. The sample comprised PBMCs. This sequence originates from a man aged 35 to 55 in good health and CMV-seronegative. CDR3 coding DNA: TGTGCCAGCAGTGATCGGACAGGGAGGTACCAGCCCCAGCATTTT. Encoded protein: CASSDRTGRYQPQHF.